This T cell receptor beta chain was identified in a study of control samples from healthy donors and cancer patients. Repertoires were generated with immunoSEQ multiplex PCR, while TCRdb's copy carries only in-frame clones and drops some. The table records more than 95,000 clones, 83% of them present only once. Sequencing was carried out using blood. The TCR sequence derives from a woman between 50 and 59 years old in good health.

The CDR3 here is CASSLGLAGGSTQYF. In nucleotides, the CDR3 is TGTGCCAGCAGCTTGGGACTAGCGGGGGGGAGTACGCAGTATTTT. This chain connects TRBV7-3 to TRBJ2-3; TRBD2 matches at 16 bases. J was trimmed by 8 bases and V by 3 bases; bases with no gene match: 2. The CDR3 has 15 amino acids. Germline values: CDR1 SGHTA, CDR2 FQGTGA.